This record looks at one TCR beta chain sequence and its context. Its specificity is unknown. Via MiXCR, TCRdb re-called the 5' RACE reads, giving one row per CDR3 protein. The table lists around 250,000 distinct CDR3 sequences, 6% to 7.5% of them singletons. This sample stems from a study of T cells after yellow fever vaccination. The germline CDR1 and CDR2 sequences are SGHNT and YENEEA. The ends were cut back, 5 bases at V and 1 base at J, with 9 bases in the middle. The CDR3 is 13 amino acids. Study results and limitations: Subsequent to the booster, the majority of primary-vaccination clones reappeared (around 96% CD4, 80% to 90% CD8).

The chain uses TRBV11-3 and TRBJ2-7; D may be TRBD1 (6 bases). Sequences were derived from CD4+ T cells sorted from PBMCs, sampled 15 days after the yellow fever booster vaccination. The clonotype was recovered from a man aged 25 to 40 who received the YFV17D yellow fever vaccine. CDR3 protein: CASSHGQSYEQYF. DNA of the CDR3: TGTGCCAGCAGCCACGGACAGTCCTACGAGCAGTACTTC.